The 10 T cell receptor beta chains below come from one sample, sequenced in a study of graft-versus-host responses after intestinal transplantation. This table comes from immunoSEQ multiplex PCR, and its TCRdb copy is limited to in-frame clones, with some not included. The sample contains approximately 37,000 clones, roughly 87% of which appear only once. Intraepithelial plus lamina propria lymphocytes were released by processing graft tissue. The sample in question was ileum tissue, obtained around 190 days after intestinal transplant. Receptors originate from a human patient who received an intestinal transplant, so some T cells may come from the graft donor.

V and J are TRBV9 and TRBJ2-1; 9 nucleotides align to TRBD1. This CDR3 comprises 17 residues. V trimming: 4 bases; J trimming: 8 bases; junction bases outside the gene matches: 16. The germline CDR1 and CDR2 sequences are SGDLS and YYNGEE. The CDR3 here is CASSPHRTTGGTDEQFF. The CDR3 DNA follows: TGTGCCAGCAGCCCTCACCGAACGACAGGGGGAACGGATGAGCAGTTCTTC.

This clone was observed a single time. Written as DNA, the CDR3 is TGTGCCAGCAGTTTGGACAGGTTTACCTACGAGCAGTACTTC. Translated: CASSLDRFTYEQYF. The V call is TRBV2, the J call TRBJ2-7; TRBD1 aligns across 7 bases. This CDR3 contains 14 residues. From germline, CDR1 is SNHLY and CDR2 FYNNEI. V lost 5 bases and J lost 2; bases outside the gene matches: 6. Full variable domain (outside the CDR3, taken from reference TRBV2 and TRBJ2-7): EPEVTQTPSHQVTQMGQEVILRCVPISNHLYFYWYRQILGQKVEFLVSFYNNEISEKSEIFDDQFSVERPDGSNFTLKIRSTKLEDSAMYFCASSLDRFTYEQYFGPGTRLTVT.

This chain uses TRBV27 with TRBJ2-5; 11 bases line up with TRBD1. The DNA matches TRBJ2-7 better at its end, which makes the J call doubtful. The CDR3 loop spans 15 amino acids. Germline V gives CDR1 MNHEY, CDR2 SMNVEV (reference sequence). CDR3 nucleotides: TGTGCCAGCAGTTTACGTGGGACAGGGGGCTACGAGCAGTACTTC. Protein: CASSLRGTGGYEQYF.

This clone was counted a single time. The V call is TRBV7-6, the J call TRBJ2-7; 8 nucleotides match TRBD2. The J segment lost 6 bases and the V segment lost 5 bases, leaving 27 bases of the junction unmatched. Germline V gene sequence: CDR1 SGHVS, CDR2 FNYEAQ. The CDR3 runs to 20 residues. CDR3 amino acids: CASSLLAPGTSSLARREQYF. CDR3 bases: TGTGCCAGCAGCCTTCTAGCTCCCGGGACTAGTAGTCTTGCGCGGCGCGAGCAGTACTTC. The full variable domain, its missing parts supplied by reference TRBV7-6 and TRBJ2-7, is GAGVSQSPRYKVTKRGQDVALRCDPISGHVSLYWYRQALGQGPEFLTYFNYEAQQDKSGLPNDRFSAERPEGSISTLTIQRTEQRDSAMYRCASSLLAPGTSSLARREQYFGPGTRLTVT.

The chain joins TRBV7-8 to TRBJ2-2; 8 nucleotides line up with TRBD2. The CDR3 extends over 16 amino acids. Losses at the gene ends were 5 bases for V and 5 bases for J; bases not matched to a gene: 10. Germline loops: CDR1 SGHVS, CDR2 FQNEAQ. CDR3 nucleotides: TGTGCCAGCAGCCGTTCCGTAGCGGGGCAGACCGGGGAGCTGTTTTTT. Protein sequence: CASSRSVAGQTGELFF.

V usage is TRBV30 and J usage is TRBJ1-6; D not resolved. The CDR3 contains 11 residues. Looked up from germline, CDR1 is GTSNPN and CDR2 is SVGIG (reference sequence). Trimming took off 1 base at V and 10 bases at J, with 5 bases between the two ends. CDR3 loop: CAWSEESPLHF. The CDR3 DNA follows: TGTGCCTGGAGTGAGGAGTCACCCCTCCACTTT.

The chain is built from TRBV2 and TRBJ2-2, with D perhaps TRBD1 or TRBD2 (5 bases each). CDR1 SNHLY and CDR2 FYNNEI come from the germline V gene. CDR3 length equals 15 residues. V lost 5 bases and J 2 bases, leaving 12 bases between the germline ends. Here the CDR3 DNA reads TGTGCCAGCAGTCGTGAGGGGAGAAACACCGGGGAGCTGTTTTTT. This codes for CASSREGRNTGELFF.

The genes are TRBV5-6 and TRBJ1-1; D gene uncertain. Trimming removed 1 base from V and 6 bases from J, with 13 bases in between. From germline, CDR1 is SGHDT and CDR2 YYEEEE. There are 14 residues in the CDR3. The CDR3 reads CASSLSGSYAEAFF. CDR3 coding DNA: TGTGCCAGCAGCTTGTCAGGCTCCTATGCTGAAGCTTTCTTT.

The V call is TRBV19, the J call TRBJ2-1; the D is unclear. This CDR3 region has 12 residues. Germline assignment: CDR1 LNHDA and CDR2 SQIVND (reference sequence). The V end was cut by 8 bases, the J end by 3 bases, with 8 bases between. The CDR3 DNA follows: TGTGCCAGTGGGATACACTACAATGAGCAGTTCTTC. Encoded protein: CASGIHYNEQFF.

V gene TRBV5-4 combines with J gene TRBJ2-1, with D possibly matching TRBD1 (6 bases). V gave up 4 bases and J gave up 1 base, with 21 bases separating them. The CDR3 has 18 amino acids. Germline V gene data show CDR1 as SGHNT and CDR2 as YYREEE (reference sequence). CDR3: CASSLGARRTGSYNEQFF. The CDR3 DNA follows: TGTGCCAGCAGCCTGGGGGCCCGGCGAACAGGGTCCTACAATGAGCAGTTCTTC.